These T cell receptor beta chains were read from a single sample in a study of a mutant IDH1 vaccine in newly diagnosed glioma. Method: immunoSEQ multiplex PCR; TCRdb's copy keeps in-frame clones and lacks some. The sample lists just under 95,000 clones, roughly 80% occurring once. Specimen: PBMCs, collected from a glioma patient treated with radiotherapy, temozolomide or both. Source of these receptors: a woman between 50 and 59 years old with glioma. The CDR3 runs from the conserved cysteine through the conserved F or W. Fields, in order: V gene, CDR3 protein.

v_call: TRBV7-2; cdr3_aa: CASSFLTSDNEQFF
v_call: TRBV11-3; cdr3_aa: CASSPQSLAQETQYF
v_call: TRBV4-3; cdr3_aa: CASSRGGTEAFF
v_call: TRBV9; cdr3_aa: CASSASSSGGPSYNEQFF
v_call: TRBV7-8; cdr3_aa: CASSLTWAGELFF
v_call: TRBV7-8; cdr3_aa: CASSFAQGSYEQYF
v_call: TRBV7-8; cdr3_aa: CASSFRLAGLHNEQFF
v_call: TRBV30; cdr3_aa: CAWSTATNYGYTF
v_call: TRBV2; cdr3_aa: CASSRGLEAYNEQFF
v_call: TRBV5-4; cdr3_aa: CASSLGRGHNEQFF
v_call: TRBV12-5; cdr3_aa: CASAIGNEQYF
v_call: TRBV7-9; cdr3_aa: CASSSDRWNEKLFF
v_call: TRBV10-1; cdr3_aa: CASSELASGGPRDPAKGLTDTQYF
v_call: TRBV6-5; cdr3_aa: CASSSRSLAEGTEAFF
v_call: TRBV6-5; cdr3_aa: CASSAGYTAYQYF